The 9 T cell receptor beta chains reported below all come from one sample, sequenced in a study of cytomegalovirus exposure and HLA in healthy donors. 13 Jbeta primers and 60 Vbeta primers were used for the PCR. The repertoire was sequenced with immunoSEQ multiplex PCR; TCRdb's copy has only in-frame clones and lacks some. The table includes 200,000 to 250,000 clones, 82% detected once. Sequences were obtained from PBMCs. These receptors were collected from a woman aged 40 to 49 in good health and CMV-seropositive.

This sequence joins TRBV7-2 and TRBJ2-7, with TRBD1 matching 7 bases. The J segment lost 2 bases and the V segment lost 3 bases, leaving 7 bases of the junction unmatched. This CDR3 has 15 residues. Germline V gives CDR1 SGHTA, CDR2 FQGNSA. CDR3 in amino acids: CASSFGTALTYEQYF. The CDR3 bases are TGTGCCAGCAGCTTCGGGACAGCTTTGACCTACGAGCAGTACTTC.

This sequence joins TRBV6-5 and TRBJ1-1, with TRBD1 as a possible D gene (5 bases). Trimming took off 4 bases at V and 1 base at J, with 10 bases between the two ends. The CDR3 runs to 14 residues. Germline loops: CDR1 MNHEY, CDR2 SVGAGI. CDR3 bases: TGTGCCAGCAGTTCTCGCGGGGCGAACACTGAAGCTTTCTTT. It translates to CASSSRGANTEAFF.

V and J are TRBV20-1 and TRBJ2-3; no definite D call. Germline assignment: CDR1 DFQATT and CDR2 SNEGSKA (reference sequence). CDR3 length: 11 residues. V lost 5 bases, J lost 3 bases, and 6 bases lay in between. This chain's CDR3 is CSAENTDTQYF. CDR3 in DNA: TGCAGTGCTGAGAATACAGATACGCAGTATTTT.

This clone was observed a single time. The V call is TRBV6-1, the J call TRBJ1-1, with D possibly being TRBD1 (6 bases). V was cut by 7 bases and J by 4 bases, with 16 bases left in between. This CDR3 contains 14 residues. CDR1 and CDR2 (germline): MNHNS, SASEGT. The CDR3 sequence is CASNDFFRGTEAFF. CDR3 bases: TGTGCCAGCAACGATTTTTTCAGGGGCACTGAAGCTTTCTTT.

The rearrangement links TRBV30 to TRBJ2-5; D is unresolved. Per germline, CDR1 GTSNPN and CDR2 SVGIG (reference sequence). V was trimmed by 1 base and J by 0 bases, leaving 6 bases between them. The CDR3 loop spans 13 amino acids. CDR3 DNA: TGTGCCTGGAGTGACACGTACCAAGAGACCCAGTACTTC. Translated, it gives CAWSDTYQETQYF. Full variable domain (rest looked up from reference TRBV30 and TRBJ2-5): SQTIHQWPATLVQPVGSPLSLECTVEGTSNPNLYWYRQAAGRGLQLLFYSVGIGQISSEVPQNLSASRPQDRQFILSSKKLLLSDSGFYLCAWSDTYQETQYFGPGTRLLVL.

This clone was observed a handful of times. J is TRBJ1-1 and V is TRBV19, with 9 bases fitting TRBD1. The ends lost 11 bases at V and 4 bases at J; junction bases unmatched: 11. CDR1 LNHDA and CDR2 SQIVND come from the germline V gene (reference sequence). The CDR3 has 14 residues. The CDR3 loop is CAVGTGKTSTEAFF. CDR3 sequence (DNA): TGTGCCGTCGGGACAGGGAAGACCAGCACTGAAGCTTTCTTT. Supplemented by reference TRBV19 and TRBJ1-1, the full variable domain reads DGGITQSPKYLFRKEGQNVTLSCEQNLNHDAMYWYRQDPGQGLRLIYYSQIVNDFQKGDIAEGYSVSREKKESFPLTVTSAQKNPTAFYLCAVGTGKTSTEAFFGQGTRLTVV.

The chain links TRBV18 to TRBJ2-7, with 8 positions matching TRBD1. Per the germline V gene, CDR1 is KGHSH and CDR2 is LQKENI. The CDR3 consists of 14 residues. V shed 3 bases, J shed 6 bases, and the junction held 7 bases outside the gene matches. The CDR3 sequence: CASSPPGQAREQYF. For the CDR3, the DNA is TGTGCCAGCTCACCCCCGGGACAGGCCCGCGAGCAGTACTTC.

The chain links TRBV5-1 to TRBJ1-2; TRBD1 matches at 7 bases. J gave up 4 bases and V 4 bases, and 10 bases lay outside the gene matches. Germline assignment: CDR1 SGHRS and CDR2 YFSETQ. The length of the CDR3 is 15 residues. CDR3 nucleotides: TGCGCCAGCAGCACAAACAGGGGTTTGGTCTATGGCTACACCTTC. It translates to CASSTNRGLVYGYTF. Full variable domain (missing parts from reference TRBV5-1 and TRBJ1-2): KAGVTQTPRYLIKTRGQQVTLSCSPISGHRSVSWYQQTPGQGLQFLFEYFSETQRNKGNFPGRFSGRQFSNSRSEMNVSTLELGDSALYLCASSTNRGLVYGYTFGSGTRLTVV.

The J gene is TRBJ2-7, the V gene TRBV7-9, with D perhaps matching TRBD1 (6 bases). CDR1 is SEHNR and CDR2 is FQNEAQ in the germline V gene (reference sequence). The CDR3 totals 14 residues. V lost 1 base and J lost 2, with 9 bases in between. The CDR3 nucleotides are TGTGCCAGCAGCTTAGTCCGGACAGCCTACGAGCAGTACTTC. Translating it yields CASSLVRTAYEQYF. Filled out from reference TRBV7-9 and TRBJ2-7, the complete variable domain reads DTGVSQNPRHKITKRGQNVTFRCDPISEHNRLYWYRQTLGQGPEFLTYFQNEAQLEKSRLLSDRFSAERPKGSFSTLEIQRTEQGDSAMYLCASSLVRTAYEQYFGPGTRLTVT.